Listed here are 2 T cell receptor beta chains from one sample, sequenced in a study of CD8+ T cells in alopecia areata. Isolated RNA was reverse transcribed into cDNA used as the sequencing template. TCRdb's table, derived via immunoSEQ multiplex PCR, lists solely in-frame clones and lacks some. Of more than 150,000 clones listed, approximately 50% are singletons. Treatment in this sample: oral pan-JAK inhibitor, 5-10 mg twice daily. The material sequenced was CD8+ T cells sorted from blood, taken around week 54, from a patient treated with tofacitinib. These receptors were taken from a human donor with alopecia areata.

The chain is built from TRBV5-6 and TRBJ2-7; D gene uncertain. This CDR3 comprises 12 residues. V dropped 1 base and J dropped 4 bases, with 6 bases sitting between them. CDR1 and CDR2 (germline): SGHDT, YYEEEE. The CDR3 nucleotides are TGTGCCAGCAGCTTGTGGGCTTACGAGCAGTACTTC. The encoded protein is CASSLWAYEQYF.

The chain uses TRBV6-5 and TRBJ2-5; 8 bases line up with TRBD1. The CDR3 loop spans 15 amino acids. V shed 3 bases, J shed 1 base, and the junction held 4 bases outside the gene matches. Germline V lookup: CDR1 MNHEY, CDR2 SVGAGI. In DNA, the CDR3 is TGTGCCAGCAGTTATATCGGACAGGGCCAAGAGACCCAGTACTTC. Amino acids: CASSYIGQGQETQYF.